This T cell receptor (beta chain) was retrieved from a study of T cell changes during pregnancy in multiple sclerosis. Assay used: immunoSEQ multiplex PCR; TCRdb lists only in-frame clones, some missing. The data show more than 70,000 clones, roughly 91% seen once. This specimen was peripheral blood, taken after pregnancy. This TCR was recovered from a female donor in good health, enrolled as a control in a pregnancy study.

Here the CDR3 reads CASSSRTGIGEAFF. In nucleotides, the CDR3 is TGTGCCAGCAGCTCTCGGACTGGAATTGGTGAAGCTTTCTTT. The rearrangement links TRBV11-1 to TRBJ1-1; unclear D gene. Trimming took off 4 bases at V and 7 bases at J, with 16 bases between the two ends. Germline CDR1 and CDR2: SGHAT and FQDESV (reference sequence). This CDR3 comprises 14 residues.